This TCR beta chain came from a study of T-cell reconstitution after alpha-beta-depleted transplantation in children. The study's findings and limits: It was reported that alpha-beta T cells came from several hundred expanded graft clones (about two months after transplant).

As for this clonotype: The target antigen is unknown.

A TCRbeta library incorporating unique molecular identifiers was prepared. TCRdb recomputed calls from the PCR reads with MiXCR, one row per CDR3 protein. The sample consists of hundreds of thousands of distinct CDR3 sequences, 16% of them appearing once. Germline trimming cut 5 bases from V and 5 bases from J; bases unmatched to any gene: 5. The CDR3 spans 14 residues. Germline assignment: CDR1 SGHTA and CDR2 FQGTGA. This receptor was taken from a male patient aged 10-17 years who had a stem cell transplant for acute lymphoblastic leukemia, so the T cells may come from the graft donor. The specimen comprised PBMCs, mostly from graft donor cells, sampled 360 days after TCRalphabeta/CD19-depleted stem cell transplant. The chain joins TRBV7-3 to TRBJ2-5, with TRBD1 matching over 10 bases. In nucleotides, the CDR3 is TGTGCCAGCAGCATTGACAGGGGGCACGAGACCCAGTACTTC. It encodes CASSIDRGHETQYF. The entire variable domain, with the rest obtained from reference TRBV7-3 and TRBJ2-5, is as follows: GAGVSQTPSNKVTEKGKYVELRCDPISGHTALYWYRQSLGQGPEFLIYFQGTGAADDSGLPNDRFFAVRPEGSVSTLKIQRTERGDSAVYLCASSIDRGHETQYFGPGTRLLVL.